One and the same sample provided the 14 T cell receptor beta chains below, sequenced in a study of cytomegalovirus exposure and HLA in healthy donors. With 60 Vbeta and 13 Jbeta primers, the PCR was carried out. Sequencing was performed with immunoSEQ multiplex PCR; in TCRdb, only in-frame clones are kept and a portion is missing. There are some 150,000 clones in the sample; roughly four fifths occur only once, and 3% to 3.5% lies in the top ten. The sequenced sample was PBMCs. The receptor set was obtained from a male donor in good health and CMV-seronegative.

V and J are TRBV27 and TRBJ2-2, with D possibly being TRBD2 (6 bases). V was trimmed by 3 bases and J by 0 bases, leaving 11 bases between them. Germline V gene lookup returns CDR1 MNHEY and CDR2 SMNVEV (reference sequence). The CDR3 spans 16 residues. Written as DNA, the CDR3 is TGTGCCAGCAGTTTCCAGGGACTCCCGAACACCGGGGAGCTGTTTTTT. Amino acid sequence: CASSFQGLPNTGELFF.

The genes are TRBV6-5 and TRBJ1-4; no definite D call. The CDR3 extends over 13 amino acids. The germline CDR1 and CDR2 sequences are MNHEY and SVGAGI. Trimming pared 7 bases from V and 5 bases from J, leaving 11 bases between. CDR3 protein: CASTSAGNEKLFF. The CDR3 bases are TGTGCCAGCACCTCGGCGGGAAATGAAAAACTGTTTTTT.

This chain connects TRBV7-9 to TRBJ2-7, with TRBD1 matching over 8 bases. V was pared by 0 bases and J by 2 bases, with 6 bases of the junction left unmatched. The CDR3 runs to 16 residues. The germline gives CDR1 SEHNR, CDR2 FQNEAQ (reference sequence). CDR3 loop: CASSLAINRGAYEQYF. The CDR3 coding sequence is TGTGCCAGCAGCTTAGCTATCAACAGGGGGGCCTACGAGCAGTACTTC.

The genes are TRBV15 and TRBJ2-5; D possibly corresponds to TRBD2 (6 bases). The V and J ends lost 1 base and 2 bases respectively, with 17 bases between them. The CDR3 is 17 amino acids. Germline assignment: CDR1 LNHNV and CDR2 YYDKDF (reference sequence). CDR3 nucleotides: TGTGCCACCAGCAGAGGGGACTGGGCAGCGCCTCAAGAGACCCAGTACTTC. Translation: CATSRGDWAAPQETQYF.

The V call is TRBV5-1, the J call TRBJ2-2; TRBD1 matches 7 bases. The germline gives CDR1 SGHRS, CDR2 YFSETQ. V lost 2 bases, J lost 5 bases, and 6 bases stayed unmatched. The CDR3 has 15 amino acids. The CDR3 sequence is CASSFTGVGTGELFF. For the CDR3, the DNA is TGCGCCAGCAGCTTCACAGGGGTGGGGACCGGGGAGCTGTTTTTT.

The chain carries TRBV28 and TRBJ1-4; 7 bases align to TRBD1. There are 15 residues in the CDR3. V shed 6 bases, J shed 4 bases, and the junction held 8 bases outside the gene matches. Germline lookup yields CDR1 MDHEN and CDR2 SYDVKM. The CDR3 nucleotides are TGTGCCAGCAGCACCCGACAGGGTCTTAATGAAAAACTGTTTTTT. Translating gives CASSTRQGLNEKLFF.

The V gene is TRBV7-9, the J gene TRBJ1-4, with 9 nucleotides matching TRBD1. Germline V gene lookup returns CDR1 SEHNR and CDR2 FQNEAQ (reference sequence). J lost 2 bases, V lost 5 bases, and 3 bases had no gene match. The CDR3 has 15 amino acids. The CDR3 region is CASSDGTGTNEKLFF. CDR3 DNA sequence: TGTGCCAGCAGCGACGGGACAGGGACTAATGAAAAACTGTTTTTT.

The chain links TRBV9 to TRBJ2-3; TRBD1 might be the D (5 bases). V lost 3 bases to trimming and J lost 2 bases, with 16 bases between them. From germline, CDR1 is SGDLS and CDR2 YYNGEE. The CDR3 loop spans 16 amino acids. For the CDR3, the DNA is TGTGCCAGCAGCGACCCCCAAGGGGCCCTCACAGATACGCAGTATTTT. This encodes CASSDPQGALTDTQYF.

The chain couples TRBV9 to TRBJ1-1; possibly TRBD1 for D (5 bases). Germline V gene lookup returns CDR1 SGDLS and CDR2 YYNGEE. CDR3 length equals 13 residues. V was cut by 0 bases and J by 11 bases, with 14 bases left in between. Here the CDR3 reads CASSVEAGTAAFF. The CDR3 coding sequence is TGTGCCAGCAGCGTAGAGGCGGGGACGGCGGCTTTCTTT.

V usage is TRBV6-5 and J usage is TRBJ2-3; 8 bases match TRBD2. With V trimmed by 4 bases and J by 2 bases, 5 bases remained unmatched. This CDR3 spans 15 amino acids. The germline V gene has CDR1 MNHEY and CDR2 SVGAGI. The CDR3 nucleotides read TGTGCCAGCAGTTTACTAGCGGAAAACACAGATACGCAGTATTTT. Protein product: CASSLLAENTDTQYF.

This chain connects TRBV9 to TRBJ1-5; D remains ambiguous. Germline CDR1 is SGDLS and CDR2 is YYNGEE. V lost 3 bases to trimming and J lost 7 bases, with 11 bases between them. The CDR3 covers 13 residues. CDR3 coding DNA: TGTGCCAGCAGCGCGGGAGTGTTCCAGCCCCAGCATTTT. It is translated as CASSAGVFQPQHF.

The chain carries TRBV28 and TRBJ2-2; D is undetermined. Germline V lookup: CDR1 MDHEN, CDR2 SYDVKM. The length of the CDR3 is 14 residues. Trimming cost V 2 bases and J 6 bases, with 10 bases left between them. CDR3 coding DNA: TGTGCCAGCAGTTTACGAGAAGAGGCCGGGGAGCTGTTTTTT. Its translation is CASSLREEAGELFF.

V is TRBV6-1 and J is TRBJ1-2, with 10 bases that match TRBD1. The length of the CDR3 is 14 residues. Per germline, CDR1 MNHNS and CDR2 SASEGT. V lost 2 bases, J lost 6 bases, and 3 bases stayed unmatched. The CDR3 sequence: CASSEPDRGHGYTF. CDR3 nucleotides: TGTGCCAGCAGTGAACCCGACAGGGGGCATGGCTACACCTTC.

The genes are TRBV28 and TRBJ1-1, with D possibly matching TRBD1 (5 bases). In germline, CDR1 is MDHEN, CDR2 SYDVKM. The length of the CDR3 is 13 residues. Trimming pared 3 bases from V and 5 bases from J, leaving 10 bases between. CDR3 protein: CASSFYQGTEAFF. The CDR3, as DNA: TGTGCCAGCAGTTTTTATCAGGGAACTGAAGCTTTCTTT.